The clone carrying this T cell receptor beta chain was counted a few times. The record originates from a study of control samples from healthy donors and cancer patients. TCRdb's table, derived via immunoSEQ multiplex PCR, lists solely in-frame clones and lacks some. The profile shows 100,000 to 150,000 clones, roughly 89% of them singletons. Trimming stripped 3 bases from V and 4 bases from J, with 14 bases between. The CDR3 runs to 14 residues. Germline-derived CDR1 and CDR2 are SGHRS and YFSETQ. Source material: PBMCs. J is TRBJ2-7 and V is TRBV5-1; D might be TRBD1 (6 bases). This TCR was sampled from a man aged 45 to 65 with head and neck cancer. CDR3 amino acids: CASSYPGQAYEQYF. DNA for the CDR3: TGCGCCAGCAGCTATCCGGGACAAGCGTACGAGCAGTACTTC.